The clone carrying this TCR beta chain came up a few times. Its antigen is unidentified. This sample was included in a study of CD8+ T cells in alopecia areata. Overall study context: Severity of treated patients was scored by affected scalp percentage.

Study conclusions and caveats: Clonality in the scalp and expanded CD8+ clones ranked among the top 100 were significantly decreased by tofacitinib.

This CDR3 is 14 amino acids long. Germline loops: CDR1 SGHAT, CDR2 FQNNGV. With 4 bases removed from V and 4 bases from J, the gap between germline ends came to 11 bases. cDNA reverse transcribed from extracted RNA served as the sequencing template. Clones were read by immunoSEQ multiplex PCR, and TCRdb kept only the in-frame ones, dropping some. Among some 190,000 clones listed, approximately 67% were seen once. The treatment: oral pan-JAK inhibitor, 5-10 mg twice daily. This sequence was found in a human donor with alopecia areata. The chain combines TRBV11-2 with TRBJ2-1; D could derive from TRBD1 or TRBD2 (5 bases each). Material: CD4+ T cells sorted from blood, obtained around week 50, from a patient treated with tofacitinib. The DNA of the CDR3 is TGTGCCAGCAGCTACCGGGACGATTACAATGAGCAGTTCTTC. This codes for CASSYRDDYNEQFF.